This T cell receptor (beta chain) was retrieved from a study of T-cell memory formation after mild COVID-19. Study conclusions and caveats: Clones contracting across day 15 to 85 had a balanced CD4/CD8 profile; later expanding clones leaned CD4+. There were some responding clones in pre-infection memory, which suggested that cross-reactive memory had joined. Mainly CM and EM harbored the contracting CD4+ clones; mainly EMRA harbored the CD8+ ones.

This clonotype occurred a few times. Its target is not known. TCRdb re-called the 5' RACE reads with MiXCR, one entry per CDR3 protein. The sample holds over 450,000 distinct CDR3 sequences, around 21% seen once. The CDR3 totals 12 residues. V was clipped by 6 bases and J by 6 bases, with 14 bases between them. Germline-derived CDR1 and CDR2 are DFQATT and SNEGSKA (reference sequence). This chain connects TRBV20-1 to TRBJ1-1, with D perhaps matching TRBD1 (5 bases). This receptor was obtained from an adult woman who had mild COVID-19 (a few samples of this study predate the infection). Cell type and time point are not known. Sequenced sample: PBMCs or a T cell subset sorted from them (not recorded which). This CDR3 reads CSAPLGHAEAFF. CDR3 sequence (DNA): TGCAGTGCACCTCTAGGACACGCTGAAGCTTTCTTT.